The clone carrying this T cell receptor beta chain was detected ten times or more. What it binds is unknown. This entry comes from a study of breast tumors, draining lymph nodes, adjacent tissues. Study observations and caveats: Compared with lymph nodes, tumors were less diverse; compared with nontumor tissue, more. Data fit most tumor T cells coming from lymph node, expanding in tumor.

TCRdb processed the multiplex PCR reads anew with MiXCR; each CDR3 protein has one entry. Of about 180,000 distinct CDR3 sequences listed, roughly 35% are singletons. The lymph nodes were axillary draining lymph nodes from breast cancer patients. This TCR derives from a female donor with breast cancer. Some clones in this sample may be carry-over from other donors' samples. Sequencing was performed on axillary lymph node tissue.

The CDR3 is CASSSTGVRSYNEQFF. DNA for the CDR3: TGTGCCAGCAGCTCAACAGGGGTACGCTCCTACAATGAGCAGTTCTTC. This chain uses TRBV7-9 with TRBJ2-1; 7 bases fit TRBD1. The CDR3 is 16 amino acids. Per the germline V gene, CDR1 is SEHNR and CDR2 is FQNEAQ (reference sequence). J was trimmed by 0 bases and V by 4 bases; bases with no gene match: 6.